This record looks at one T cell receptor (beta chain) sequence and its context. The antigen is unknown. Under the ViraFEST assay, PBMC were stimulated with viral peptide pools so that antigen-specific CD4+ T cells expanded. Sequencing was performed afterwards. It was after approximately 11 days of culture that CD4+ T cells were isolated. All participants had two doses of either the BNT162b2 or mRNA-1273 vaccine. CDR3 size: 17 residues. Germline values: CDR1 MNHEY, CDR2 SMNVEV (reference sequence). Trimming took off 6 bases at V and 0 bases at J, with 15 bases between the two ends. The table came from immunoSEQ multiplex PCR; TCRdb's copy has only in-frame clones and leaves some out. The data contain about 15,000 clones, about 74% of them singletons. This sample stems from a study of vaccination effects on CD4 cells after COVID-19.

The sequencing used CD4+ T cells from PBMCs cultured with HCoV-NL63 spike peptides, collected after COVID-19 vaccination. The chain employs TRBV27 and TRBJ1-6, with D hard to call. The receptor comes from a human donor who received a COVID-19 vaccine. CDR3 loop: CASSPLTESSYNSPLHF. As DNA, the CDR3 is TGTGCCAGCAGCCCCCTCACGGAGAGCTCCTATAATTCACCCCTCCACTTT.